These 26 T cell receptor beta chains came from one sample sequenced in a study of T cell responses to AZD1222 COVID-19 vaccine. TCRdb's copy holds only in-frame clones and misses some; the assay was immunoSEQ multiplex PCR. The sample yields 120,000 or so clones, more than 85% seen once. The input for sequencing was peripheral blood, taken on day 0 of AZD1222 vaccination. The receptors originated from an adult in good health.

The CDR3 is CATSRDRFLNQPQHF. CDR3 DNA sequence: TGTGCCACCAGCAGAGACAGGTTCCTCAATCAGCCCCAGCATTTT. The rearrangement links TRBV15 to TRBJ1-5, with no clear D. The CDR3 is 15 amino acids. Germline CDR1 is LNHNV and CDR2 is YYDKDF (reference sequence). Between the trimmed V and J ends, which lost 0 bases and 3 bases, there was a span of 9 bases.

V is TRBV9 and J is TRBJ1-2; no clear D. Germline CDR1 SGDLS, CDR2 YYNGEE. Trimming pared 0 bases from V and 1 base from J, leaving 7 bases between. There are 14 residues in the CDR3. The CDR3 reads CASSVVPGNYGYTF. The CDR3 DNA reads as TGTGCCAGCAGCGTAGTACCGGGTAACTATGGCTACACCTTC. The whole variable domain, remainder taken from reference TRBV9 and TRBJ1-2, is DSGVTQTPKHLITATGQRVTLRCSPRSGDLSVYWYQQSLDQGLQFLIQYYNGEERAKGNILERFSAQQFPDLHSELNLSSLELGDSALYFCASSVVPGNYGYTFGSGTRLTVV.

The rearrangement links TRBV18 to TRBJ1-1, with TRBD1 matching over 7 bases. Losses at the gene ends were 2 bases for V and 5 bases for J; bases not matched to a gene: 2. The CDR3 loop spans 13 amino acids. CDR1 and CDR2 (germline): KGHSH, LQKENI. The CDR3 coding sequence is TGTGCCAGCTCACCAACAGGGGTTACTGAAGCTTTCTTT. This encodes CASSPTGVTEAFF.

The chain links TRBV7-2 to TRBJ1-5, with D maybe TRBD1 (5 bases). The CDR3 sequence is 15 residues long. Trimming cost V 0 bases and J 3 bases, with 9 bases left between them. Germline CDR1 is SGHTA and CDR2 is FQGNSA. This CDR3 reads CASSLATGYNQPQHF. In DNA form, the CDR3 reads TGTGCCAGCAGCTTAGCAACAGGATACAATCAGCCCCAGCATTTT.

This rearrangement joins TRBV10-1 to TRBJ2-3; D is possibly TRBD1 or TRBD2 (5 bases each). Trimming removed 2 bases from V and 12 bases from J, with 21 bases in between. The CDR3 length is 15 residues. The germline CDR1 and CDR2 sequences are WNHNN and SYGVQD (reference sequence). In DNA, the CDR3 is TGCGCCAGCAGTGAGACCCCGGGGACCCACAGCGCACAGTATTTT. Residues: CASSETPGTHSAQYF.

The chain uses TRBV3-1 (or the pseudogene TRBV3-2) and TRBJ2-1; TRBD2 matches at 9 bases. Unmatched junction bases numbered 4, after V lost 4 bases and J lost 9 bases. Germline CDR1 is LGHDT and CDR2 is YNNKEL (reference sequence). The CDR3 length is 13 residues. CDR3 region: CASSRGAGGEQFF. The DNA of the CDR3 is TGTGCCAGCAGCCGGGGAGCGGGGGGTGAGCAGTTCTTC.

The rearrangement links TRBV11-3 to TRBJ2-3; D uncertain. The V and J ends lost 0 bases and 1 base respectively, with 5 bases between them. CDR3 length: 14 residues. Germline V gene data show CDR1 as SGHNT and CDR2 as YENEEA. DNA of the CDR3: TGTGCCAGCAGCTTAGAAACCGGCACAGATACGCAGTATTTT. Translating it yields CASSLETGTDTQYF.

V gene TRBV6-1 combines with J gene TRBJ2-7; 9 bases line up with TRBD1. The CDR3 has 15 amino acids. J was trimmed by 2 bases and V by 5 bases; bases with no gene match: 7. Germline CDR1 is MNHNS and CDR2 is SASEGT. CDR3 sequence (DNA): TGTGCCAGCAGTCCAATGGGACAGGGTACCTACGAGCAGTACTTC. Its translation: CASSPMGQGTYEQYF.

This chain links TRBV18 with TRBJ1-3; D gene unclear. There are 14 residues in the CDR3. Germline V gene lookup returns CDR1 KGHSH and CDR2 LQKENI. Trimming removed 4 bases at V and 4 bases at J, with 11 bases between. CDR3 coding DNA: TGTGCCAGCTCACGGGCGGGTAACGGAAACACCATATATTTT. Its translation is CASSRAGNGNTIYF.

This sequence joins TRBV6-2 or TRBV6-3 and TRBJ2-3; TRBD2 agrees at 13 bases. The CDR3 spans 14 residues. Germline lookup yields CDR1 MNHEY and CDR2 SVGEGT. V shed 6 bases, J shed 9 bases, and the junction held 6 bases outside the gene matches. CDR3 loop: CASSSGLAGSTQYF. CDR3 bases: TGTGCCAGCAGCTCGGGACTAGCGGGAAGCACGCAGTATTTT.

The sample holds a few counts of this clone. The chain has TRBV10-1 and TRBJ2-3; D gene uncertain. The V and J ends lost 0 bases and 6 bases respectively, with 16 bases between them. Germline loops: CDR1 WNHNN, CDR2 SYGVQD (reference sequence). The CDR3 consists of 16 residues. Here the CDR3 reads CASSESSAEVGDTQYF. The CDR3 DNA follows: TGCGCCAGCAGTGAGTCCTCCGCCGAAGTAGGTGATACGCAGTATTTT.

The chain recombines TRBV24-1 with TRBJ1-1; D not certain. V was pared by 2 bases and J by 1 base, with 10 bases between. Germline-derived CDR1 and CDR2 are KGHDR and SFDVKD. This CDR3 has 15 amino acids. The CDR3: CATSDSRTGNTEAFF. The CDR3, as DNA: TGTGCCACCAGTGATTCCCGGACGGGGAACACTGAAGCTTTCTTT.

The chain recombines TRBV2 with TRBJ1-4; maybe TRBD1 (5 bases). Germline lookup yields CDR1 SNHLY and CDR2 FYNNEI. The CDR3 has 14 amino acids. Between the trimmed V and J ends, which lost 10 bases and 3 bases, there was a span of 15 bases. The CDR3: CATTPWTPNEKLFF. In nucleotides, the CDR3 is TGTGCCACAACTCCGTGGACACCTAATGAAAAACTGTTTTTT.

V gene TRBV12-3 or TRBV12-4 combines with J gene TRBJ2-7, with 8 bases matching TRBD1. V lost 8 bases to trimming and J lost 6 bases; unmatched junction nucleotides: 6. The CDR3 is 12 residues long. The CDR3 spells CASGPTGAEQYF. DNA of the CDR3: TGTGCCAGCGGACCGACAGGGGCCGAGCAGTACTTC.

This chain links TRBV28 with TRBJ2-6; perhaps D is TRBD1 or TRBD2 (5 bases each). Deletions cut 4 bases from V and 4 bases from J, with 11 bases between. Germline loops: CDR1 MDHEN, CDR2 SYDVKM. The CDR3 has 15 amino acids. In DNA, the CDR3 is TGTGCCAGCAGTTCTGGGGGAGTGGGGGCCAACGTCCTGACTTTC. The encoded protein is CASSSGGVGANVLTF. Drawing the rest from reference TRBV28 and TRBJ2-6, the complete variable domain is DVKVTQSSRYLVKRTGEKVFLECVQDMDHENMFWYRQDPGLGLRLIYFSYDVKMKEKGDIPEGYSVSREKKERFSLILESASTNQTSMYLCASSSGGVGANVLTFGAGSRLTVL.

This chain uses TRBV7-8 with TRBJ2-2, with D maybe TRBD1 (10 bases). Deletions cut 5 bases from V and 6 bases from J, with 37 bases between. CDR3 length: 22 residues. Per the germline V gene, CDR1 is SGHVS and CDR2 is FQNEAQ. CDR3 sequence (DNA): TGTGCCAGCAGCCGGCGTCGGAGCCGGGACAGGGGTCTAGGCGGGAGGGCCGGGGAGCTGTTTTTT. This translates into CASSRRRSRDRGLGGRAGELFF.

The chain links TRBV19 to TRBJ1-1; 9 positions match TRBD1. The CDR3 spans 14 residues. J lost 6 bases, V lost 7 bases, and 9 bases had no gene match. Germline CDR1 and CDR2: LNHDA and SQIVND (reference sequence). CDR3 in DNA: TGTGCCAGTACTACCGGGACAGGGCTGTCTGAAGCTTTCTTT. Protein product: CASTTGTGLSEAFF. The full variable domain, completed using reference TRBV19 and TRBJ1-1, is DGGITQSPKYLFRKEGQNVTLSCEQNLNHDAMYWYRQDPGQGLRLIYYSQIVNDFQKGDIAEGYSVSREKKESFPLTVTSAQKNPTAFYLCASTTGTGLSEAFFGQGTRLTVV.

The rearrangement uses TRBV5-4 and TRBJ2-5, with D perhaps matching TRBD1 (5 bases). Trimming stripped 9 bases from V and 3 bases from J, with 18 bases between. Looked up from germline, CDR1 is SGHNT and CDR2 is YYREEE (reference sequence). The length of the CDR3 is 14 residues. The CDR3 loop reads CANSRKGREETQYF. CDR3 sequence (DNA): TGTGCCAACTCCCGGAAGGGCAGGGAAGAGACCCAGTACTTC.

The chain combines TRBV10-3 with TRBJ2-5, with a possible D match to TRBD1 (7 bases). The CDR3 is made up of 16 amino acids. V lost 3 bases to trimming and J lost 0 bases, with 14 bases between them. Germline V gives CDR1 ENHRY, CDR2 SYGVKD. The CDR3 nucleotides read TGTGCCATCAGTGATGGGGGGACAGCGTACCAAGAGACCCAGTACTTC. Amino acids: CAISDGGTAYQETQYF.

The V and J genes are TRBV5-1 and TRBJ1-1; no firm D call. The CDR3 is 16 amino acids. CDR1 and CDR2 (germline): SGHRS, YFSETQ. The germline V and J ends were trimmed by 4 bases and 1 base, with 17 bases remaining between them. The CDR3 region is CASSPSSHVTNTEAFF. CDR3 coding DNA: TGCGCCAGCAGCCCTTCCTCGCATGTCACGAACACTGAAGCTTTCTTT. Together with reference TRBV5-1 and TRBJ1-1, the CDR3 gives the full variable domain: KAGVTQTPRYLIKTRGQQVTLSCSPISGHRSVSWYQQTPGQGLQFLFEYFSETQRNKGNFPGRFSGRQFSNSRSEMNVSTLELGDSALYLCASSPSSHVTNTEAFFGQGTRLTVV.

The chain links TRBV6-5 to TRBJ2-3, with 9 bases lining up with TRBD1. The CDR3 runs to 13 residues. CDR1 and CDR2 (germline): MNHEY, SVGAGI. J was trimmed by 10 bases and V by 7 bases; bases with no gene match: 9. CDR3 sequence: CASKRDRVFSQYF. The CDR3 DNA sequence: TGTGCCAGCAAGAGGGACAGGGTTTTTTCGCAGTATTTT.

This clone was detected only once. V gene TRBV7-2 combines with J gene TRBJ2-7, with 13 bases lining up with TRBD2. Germline assignment: CDR1 SGHTA and CDR2 FQGNSA. CDR3 length equals 16 residues. V lost 5 bases to trimming and J lost 3 bases; unmatched junction nucleotides: 7. CDR3 sequence: CASSPGLAGLGYEQYF. DNA for the CDR3: TGTGCCAGCAGCCCGGGACTAGCGGGACTAGGCTACGAGCAGTACTTC. Filled out from reference TRBV7-2 and TRBJ2-7, the complete variable domain reads GAGVSQSPSNKVTEKGKDVELRCDPISGHTALYWYRQSLGQGLEFLIYFQGNSAPDKSGLPSDRFSAERTGGSVSTLTIQRTQQEDSAVYLCASSPGLAGLGYEQYFGPGTRLTVT.

In regard to this clone: One end of the junction fails to match germline, which may point to a read error. V usage is TRBV28 and J usage is TRBJ1-5, with 8 bases that match TRBD1. Germline CDR1 is MDHEN and CDR2 is SYDVKM. The CDR3 spans 15 residues. In nucleotides, the CDR3 is TGTGCCAGCAGCTTATCGGGACAGGTCTATCAGCCCCAGCATTTT. Encoded protein: CASSLSGQVYQPQHF.

This clone appeared once. This chain joins TRBV7-9 and TRBJ2-7; a weak D match, TRBD1 (6 bases). Between the trimmed V and J ends, which lost 5 bases and 5 bases, there was a span of 7 bases. The CDR3 runs to 11 residues. CDR1 and CDR2 (germline): SEHNR, FQNEAQ (reference sequence). CDR3 sequence (DNA): TGTGCCAGCAGCGAGGGGGACGAGCAGTACTTC. Translating gives CASSEGDEQYF.

V and J are TRBV3-1 (or the pseudogene TRBV3-2) and TRBJ1-1; no clear D. The CDR3 has 14 residues. Trimming took 0 bases from V and 6 from J, leaving 11 bases between them. Germline assignment: CDR1 LGHDT and CDR2 YNNKEL (reference sequence). CDR3: CASSQDATLPEAFF. CDR3 bases: TGTGCCAGCAGCCAAGATGCGACATTACCTGAAGCTTTCTTT.

This CDR3 is CATSASQANTGELFF. DNA for the CDR3: TGTGCCACTTCAGCGTCTCAGGCGAACACCGGGGAGCTGTTTTTT. The genes are TRBV19 and TRBJ2-2; D unclear. V lost 10 bases and J 0 bases, leaving 15 bases between the germline ends. This CDR3 has 15 amino acids. Germline V gene sequence: CDR1 LNHDA, CDR2 SQIVND (reference sequence).